This T cell receptor beta chain was captured by sequencing in a study of cytomegalovirus exposure and HLA in healthy donors (dated by TCRdb to 2016 to 2017). Background for the entire study: According to a later analysis, the roughly 120 validation repertoires were produced on the same platform as the 666 repertoires of the first cohort. The study was designed to test whether signatures of past pathogen exposure could be identified by cataloging public T cell receptors. In addition to the first cohort of approximately 670 subjects, a separate validation cohort of approximately 130 different subjects was used. To predict cytomegalovirus infection status, the study brought together high-throughput TCR immunosequencing, statistical association of individual TCRs with disease status, and machine learning. Here is what the overall study found, with its caveats: Subsequent analysis determined that TCRs grouped into clusters in the first cohort also showed a tendency toward co-occurrence across the 130 or so validation repertoires, and roughly 94% of cluster scores exceeded 0. The validation cohort had no HLA typing available for a later analysis, so co-occurrence within that cohort was assessed over all 120 or so repertoires. While some public TCRs were present in many individuals, most TCR sequences turned up only very rarely across donors. In vitro tests confirmed that a few of the cytomegalovirus-associated TCR beta chains recognize cytomegalovirus antigens. According to the authors, the approach could potentially be generalized to other disease states and immunological phenotypes. A total of 150 to 200 TCR beta chains were listed by the study as associated with cytomegalovirus. Cytomegalovirus status was reported to be diagnosed by the classifier with high specificity and sensitivity in both the original and validation cohorts.

Libraries came from the immunoSEQ multiplex PCR assay. In the original analysis: A statistical classification framework was built to diagnose cytomegalovirus status from the catalog of TCR beta chain sequences. The clones in this table, taken by TCRdb from immuneACCESS, are in-frame only. Not every clone is retained; where verified, under half of the shortfall comes from an unresolved V gene, and the cause of the rest is unknown. D and trimming were read from the DNA, whereas the V and J calls and clone size are those reported in that table. This sample gives roughly 120,000 clones in total; around 88% of them show up just once. The ten largest account for around 1.9% of the sample. The trim is 0 bases for V and 6 bases for J, with a gap of 13 bases between the germline ends. CDR1 and CDR2, looked up from the germline V gene, are SGDLS and YYNGEE. The cysteine opens and the phenylalanine closes a CDR3 of 15 amino acids. Only the CDR3 DNA is retained, 45 bases long and in frame from the first base.

As to this clone: What this receptor recognizes is not known. No clone much larger than this one lies a single base away; base qualities are absent.

Separate from the roughly 650-subject first cohort, the validation cohort of 90 to 150 subjects was the group to which the donors belonged. This sequence originates from a man in his late teens or twenties in good health and CMV-seronegative. Sequencing was performed on PBMCs. The chain uses TRBV9 and TRBJ1-5; a tentative D match to TRBD1 spans 6 bases. CDR3 region: CASSVGGGRSQPQHF. The base sequence is TGTGCCAGCAGCGTAGGCGGGGGGCGAAGTCAGCCCCAGCATTTT.